Presented here are 8 T cell receptor beta chains from one specimen sequenced in a study of blood T cell repertoires in COVID-19. Only in-frame clones appear in the TCRdb table, and some are missing; sequencing was by immunoSEQ multiplex PCR. There are fewer than 100,000 clones in the sample; about nine tenths occur only once, and under 2.5% lies in the top ten. The specimen sequenced was peripheral blood. The receptors shown here come from a woman aged 45 to 65 in a cohort sampled during active COVID-19.

The V call is TRBV27, the J call TRBJ1-5, with D unclear. The V and J ends lost 3 bases and 0 bases respectively, with 3 bases between them. In germline, CDR1 is MNHEY, CDR2 SMNVEV (reference sequence). The CDR3 runs 13 residues. This chain's CDR3 is CASSFYSNQPQHF. The CDR3 nucleotides read TGTGCCAGCAGTTTTTATAGCAATCAGCCCCAGCATTTT.

J is TRBJ2-3 and V is TRBV7-3, with 7 bases lining up with TRBD2. This CDR3 is 14 amino acids long. Looked up from germline, CDR1 is SGHTA and CDR2 is FQGTGA. Trimming took 5 bases from V and 4 from J; bases not matched to a gene: 6. CDR3 residues: CASSLSGEADTQYF. The CDR3 bases are TGTGCCAGCAGCCTGAGCGGGGAGGCAGATACGCAGTATTTT.

The chain couples TRBV10-3 to TRBJ2-7; 7 positions match TRBD1. The V gene's germline CDR1 is ENHRY and CDR2 SYGVKD. The junction had 6 bases not matched to a gene; V was cut back by 4 bases and J by 6 bases. The CDR3 is 13 residues long. CDR3 sequence reads: CAISGADRAEQYF. CDR3 DNA sequence: TGTGCCATCAGTGGAGCCGACAGGGCCGAGCAGTACTTC.

The gene calls are TRBV10-3 and TRBJ2-3, with D perhaps TRBD1 (5 bases). This CDR3 has 17 residues. Germline values: CDR1 ENHRY, CDR2 SYGVKD. Trimming took 6 bases from V and 0 from J, leaving 19 bases between them. The DNA for the CDR3 is TGTGCCATCAGAGGTCGAACAGGTGGGGCTAGCACAGATACGCAGTATTTT. This translates into CAIRGRTGGASTDTQYF.

The chain combines TRBV5-6 with TRBJ2-7, with a possible D match to TRBD2 (6 bases). V was clipped by 4 bases and J by 5 bases, with 16 bases between them. The germline gives CDR1 SGHDT, CDR2 YYEEEE. This CDR3 is built from 14 residues. In DNA form, the CDR3 reads TGTGCCAGCAGCCTCATGGGCGGGAACAACGAGCAGTACTTC. Protein: CASSLMGGNNEQYF.

The chain has TRBV6-6 and TRBJ1-6; 12 positions match TRBD1. Germline CDR1 MNHNY, CDR2 SVGAGI (reference sequence). This CDR3 has 18 amino acids. Trimming at V came to 5 bases and at J to 1 base, leaving 6 bases not matched to a gene. The CDR3 reads CASSPGTGGASYNSPLHF. The DNA of the CDR3 is TGTGCCAGCAGTCCCGGGACAGGGGGCGCTTCCTATAATTCACCCCTCCACTTT.

The chain's CDR3 is CASSEEVQGWGEQYF. The CDR3 DNA reads TGTGCCAGCAGTGAGGAGGTACAGGGTTGGGGCGAGCAGTACTTC. The chain carries TRBV2 and TRBJ2-7; D is perhaps TRBD1 (6 bases). The length of the CDR3 is 15 residues. Trimming stripped 3 bases from V and 6 bases from J, with 18 bases between. CDR1 and CDR2 (germline): SNHLY, FYNNEI.

The chain joins TRBV10-3 to TRBJ2-1; 13 bases agree with TRBD2. Unmatched junction bases numbered 12, after V lost 7 bases and J lost 9 bases. The CDR3 sequence is 16 residues long. Germline CDR1 ENHRY, CDR2 SYGVKD. This CDR3 is CAITPTSGGPTGEQFF. The CDR3 DNA reads TGTGCCATCACCCCGACTAGCGGGGGGCCTACCGGTGAGCAGTTCTTC.